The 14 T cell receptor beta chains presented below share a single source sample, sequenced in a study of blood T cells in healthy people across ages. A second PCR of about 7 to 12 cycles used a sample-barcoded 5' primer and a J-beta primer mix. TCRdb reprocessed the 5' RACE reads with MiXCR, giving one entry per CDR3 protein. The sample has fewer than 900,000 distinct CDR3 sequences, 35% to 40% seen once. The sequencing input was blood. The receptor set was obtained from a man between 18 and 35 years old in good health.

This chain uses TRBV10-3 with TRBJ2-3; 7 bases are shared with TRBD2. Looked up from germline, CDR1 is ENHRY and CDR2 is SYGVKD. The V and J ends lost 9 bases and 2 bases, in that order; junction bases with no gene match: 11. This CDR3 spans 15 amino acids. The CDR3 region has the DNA TGTGCCATTCAAGCTAACGGGGGGTCCACAGATACGCAGTATTTT. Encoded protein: CAIQANGGSTDTQYF.

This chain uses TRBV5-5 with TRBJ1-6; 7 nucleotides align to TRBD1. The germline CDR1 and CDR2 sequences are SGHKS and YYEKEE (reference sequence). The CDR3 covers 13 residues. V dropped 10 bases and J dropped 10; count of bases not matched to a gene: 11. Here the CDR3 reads CADGQGVRSPLHF. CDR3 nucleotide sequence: TGTGCCGACGGGCAGGGGGTGAGATCACCCCTCCACTTT. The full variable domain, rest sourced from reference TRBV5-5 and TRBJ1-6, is DAGVTQSPTHLIKTRGQQVTLRCSPISGHKSVSWYQQVLGQGPQFIFQYYEKEERGRGNFPDRFSARQFPNYSSELNVNALLLGDSALYLCADGQGVRSPLHFGNGTRLTVT.

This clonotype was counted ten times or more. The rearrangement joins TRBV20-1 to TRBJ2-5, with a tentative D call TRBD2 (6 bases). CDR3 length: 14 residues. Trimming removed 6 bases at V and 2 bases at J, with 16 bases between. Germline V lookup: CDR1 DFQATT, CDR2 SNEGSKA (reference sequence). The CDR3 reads CSATPTGEQETQYF. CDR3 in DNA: TGCAGTGCCACTCCTACGGGGGAACAAGAGACCCAGTACTTC.

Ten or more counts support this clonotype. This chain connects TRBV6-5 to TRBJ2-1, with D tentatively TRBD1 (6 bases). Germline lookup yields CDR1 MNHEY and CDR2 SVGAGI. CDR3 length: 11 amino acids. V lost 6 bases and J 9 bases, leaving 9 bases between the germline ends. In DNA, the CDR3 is TGTGCCAGCAGCGTCAGGGGTGAGCAGTTCTTC. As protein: CASSVRGEQFF.

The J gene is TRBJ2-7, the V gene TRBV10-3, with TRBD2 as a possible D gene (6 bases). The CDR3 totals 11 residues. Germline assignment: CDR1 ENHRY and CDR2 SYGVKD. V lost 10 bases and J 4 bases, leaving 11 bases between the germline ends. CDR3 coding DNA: TGTGCCACCCTCGCGGGGTACGAGCAGTACTTC. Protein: CATLAGYEQYF.

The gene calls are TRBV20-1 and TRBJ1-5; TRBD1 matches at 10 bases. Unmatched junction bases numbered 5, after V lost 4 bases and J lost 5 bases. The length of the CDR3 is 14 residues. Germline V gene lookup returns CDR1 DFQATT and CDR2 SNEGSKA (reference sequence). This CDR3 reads CSATDRGLYQPQHF. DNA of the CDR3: TGCAGTGCTACAGACAGGGGGCTGTATCAGCCCCAGCATTTT.

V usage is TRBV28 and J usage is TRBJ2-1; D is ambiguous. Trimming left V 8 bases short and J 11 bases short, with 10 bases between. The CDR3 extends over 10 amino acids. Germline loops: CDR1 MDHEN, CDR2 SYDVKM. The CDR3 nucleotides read TGTGCCAGCTGGGGAACGCAGCAGTTCTTC. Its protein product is CASWGTQQFF.

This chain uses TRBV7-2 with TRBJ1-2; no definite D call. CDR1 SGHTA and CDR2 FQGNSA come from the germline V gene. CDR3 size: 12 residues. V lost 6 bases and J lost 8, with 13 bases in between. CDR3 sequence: CASSSALGGYTF. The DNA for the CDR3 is TGTGCCAGCAGTTCTGCCTTGGGGGGCTACACCTTC.

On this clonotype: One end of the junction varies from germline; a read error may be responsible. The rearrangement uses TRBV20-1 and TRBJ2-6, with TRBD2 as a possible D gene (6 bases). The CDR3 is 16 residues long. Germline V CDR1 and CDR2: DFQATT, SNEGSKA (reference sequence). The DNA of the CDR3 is TGCAGTGCCCCAAGTCGGGAGCGCTCTGGGACCAACGTCCTGACTTTC. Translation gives CSAPSRERSGTNVLTF.

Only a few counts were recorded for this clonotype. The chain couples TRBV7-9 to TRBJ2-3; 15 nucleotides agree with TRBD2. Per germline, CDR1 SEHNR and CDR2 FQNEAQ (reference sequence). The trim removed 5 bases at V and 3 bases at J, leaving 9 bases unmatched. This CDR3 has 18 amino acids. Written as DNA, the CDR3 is TGTGCCAGCAGCCACGCCGGGACTAGCGGGGGGAGGACAGATACGCAGTATTTT. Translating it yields CASSHAGTSGGRTDTQYF.

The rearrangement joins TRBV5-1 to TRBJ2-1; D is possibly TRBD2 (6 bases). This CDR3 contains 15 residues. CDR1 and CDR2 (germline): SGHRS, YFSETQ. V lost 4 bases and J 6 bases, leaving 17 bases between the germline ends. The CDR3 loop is CASSPGGQLFNEQFF. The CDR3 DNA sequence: TGCGCCAGCAGCCCCGGGGGTCAGCTATTCAATGAGCAGTTCTTC.

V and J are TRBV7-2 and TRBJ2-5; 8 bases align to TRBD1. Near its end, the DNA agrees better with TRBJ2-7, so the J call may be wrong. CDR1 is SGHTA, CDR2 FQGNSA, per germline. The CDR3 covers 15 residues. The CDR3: CASSTNPQGALEQYF. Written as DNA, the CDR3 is TGTGCCAGCAGCACTAACCCCCAGGGGGCCCTCGAGCAGTACTTC.

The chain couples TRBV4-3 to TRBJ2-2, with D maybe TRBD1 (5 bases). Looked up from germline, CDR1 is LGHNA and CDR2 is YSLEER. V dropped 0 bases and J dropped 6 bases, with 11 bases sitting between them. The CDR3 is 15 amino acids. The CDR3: CASSQETQGSGELFF. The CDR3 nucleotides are TGCGCCAGCAGCCAAGAAACCCAGGGTTCCGGGGAGCTGTTTTTT.

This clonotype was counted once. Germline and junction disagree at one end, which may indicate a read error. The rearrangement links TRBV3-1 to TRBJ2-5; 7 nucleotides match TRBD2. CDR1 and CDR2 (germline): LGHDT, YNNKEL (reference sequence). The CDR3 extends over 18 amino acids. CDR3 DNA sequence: TGTGCCGGCAGCCAAGATGTACCTAGCGGCAATGTCCAAGAGACCCAGTACTTC. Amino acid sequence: CAGSQDVPSGNVQETQYF.